This T cell receptor beta chain was obtained from a study of blood T cell repertoires in COVID-19 (dated by TCRdb to about 2020). About the study as a whole: Samples from collaborators originated in the United States, Italy and Spain and spanned both the acute and convalescent phases of COVID-19. The prospective study material was composed of cDNA or gDNA derived from T cells, B-cell-depleted T cells, or PBMCs. Deeply sampled blood TCRbeta repertoires from subjects exposed to, actively infected with, or recovered from COVID-19 were included in the dataset. The repertoires were made available in a free public database intended to serve as a resource for research on the immune response to SARS-CoV-2. The samples were drawn from two sources: the first 160 participants of the ongoing ImmuneRACE study, and over 950 subjects contributed by 6 global collaborators. A de-identified subject ID, COVID-19 status, age in years and sex were almost always included in the sample metadata. Where HLA class I and class II types were available, the types were taken from metadata supplied by the sample provider, not from assay-based typing. What the research found in general, with its limitations: Clinical and demographic metadata were provided uncurated, with the amount varying by source and participant.

One collaborating source in Seattle enrolled patients during active infection and followed them longitudinally through the course of disease. Whole blood was collected in K2EDTA tubes by collaborating institutions according to the institutions' own protocols. For TCRbeta analysis, collaborators shipped samples as frozen whole blood, isolated PBMCs, or DNA extracted from either of those sample types. In regard to this clone: No cognate antigen has been identified for it. No much larger clone is present one base from it, and per-base qualities are unavailable.

TCRbeta CDR3 regions were amplified from genomic DNA by means of the immunoSEQ Assay, a bias-controlled multiplex PCR. The paper's processing steps were these. The number of nucleated cells in each sample was estimated by amplification of reference gene primers within the assay. To quantify the absolute abundance of each unique TCRbeta CDR3 rearrangement, sequence reads were collapsed and filtered. For each sample, productive Simpson clonality was calculated as the square root of Simpson's diversity index across productive rearrangements. The immuneACCESS repertoire file appears here via TCRdb, limited to in-frame rearrangements. These files lack a portion of the clones; in checked studies, under half of the deficit traces to unresolved V genes, and the cause of the others is not known. V, J and clone size reflect that table, while D and trimming were determined from the DNA. The sample table shows about 68,000 clones, and nearly 90% are seen once. The ten largest account for 3.4% of the sample.

The sample was peripheral blood. The TCR sequence derives from a woman aged 50 to 60 with COVID-19, enrolled during active disease.

The CDR3 has the sequence CASSYYQTTGTSGSPSTGELFF. In nucleotides, the sequence is TGTGCCAGCAGTTATTACCAGACGACAGGGACTAGCGGGAGCCCTAGCACCGGGGAGCTGTTTTTT. The chain is made from TRBV2 and TRBJ2-2, with 14 middle bases fitting TRBD2. Relative to germline, V is missing 5 bases and J is missing 4 bases, with 21 bases of the junction outside any gene match. CDR1 and CDR2, per the germline V gene, are SNHLY and FYNNEI. Spanning cysteine to phenylalanine, the CDR3 consists of 22 amino acids. Just CDR3 DNA is preserved here, 66 bases in frame from base 1.